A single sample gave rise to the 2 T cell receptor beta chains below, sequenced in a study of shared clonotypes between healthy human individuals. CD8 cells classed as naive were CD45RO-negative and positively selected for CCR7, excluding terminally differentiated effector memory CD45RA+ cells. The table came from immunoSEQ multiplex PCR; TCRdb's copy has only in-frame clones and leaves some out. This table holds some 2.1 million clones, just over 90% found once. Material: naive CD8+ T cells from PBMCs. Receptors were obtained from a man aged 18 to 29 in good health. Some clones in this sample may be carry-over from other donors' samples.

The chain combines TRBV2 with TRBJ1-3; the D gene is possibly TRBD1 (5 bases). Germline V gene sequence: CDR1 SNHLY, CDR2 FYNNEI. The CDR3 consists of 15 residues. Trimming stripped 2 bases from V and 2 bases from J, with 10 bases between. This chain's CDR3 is CASSERGSAGNTIYF. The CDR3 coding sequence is TGTGCCAGCAGTGAACGGGGGAGCGCTGGAAACACCATATATTTT.

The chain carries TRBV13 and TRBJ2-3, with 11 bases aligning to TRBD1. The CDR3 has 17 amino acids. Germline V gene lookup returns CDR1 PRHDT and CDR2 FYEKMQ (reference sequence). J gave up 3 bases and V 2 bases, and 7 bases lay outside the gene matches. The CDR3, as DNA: TGTGCCAGCAGCTTATTGGACGGGGACAGGGGGACAGATACGCAGTATTTT. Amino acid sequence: CASSLLDGDRGTDTQYF.